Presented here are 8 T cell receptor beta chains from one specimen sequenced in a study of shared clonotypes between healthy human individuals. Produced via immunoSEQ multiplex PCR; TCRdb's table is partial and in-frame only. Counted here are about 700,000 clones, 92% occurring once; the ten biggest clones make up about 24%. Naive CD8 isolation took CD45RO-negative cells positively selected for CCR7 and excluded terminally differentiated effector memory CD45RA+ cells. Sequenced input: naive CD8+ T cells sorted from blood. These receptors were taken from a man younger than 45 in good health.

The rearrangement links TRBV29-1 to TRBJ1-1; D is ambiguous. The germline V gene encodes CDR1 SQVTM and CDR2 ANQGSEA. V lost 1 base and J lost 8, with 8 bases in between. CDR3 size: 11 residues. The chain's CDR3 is CSVEVHAEAFF. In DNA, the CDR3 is TGCAGCGTTGAAGTACACGCCGAAGCTTTCTTT.

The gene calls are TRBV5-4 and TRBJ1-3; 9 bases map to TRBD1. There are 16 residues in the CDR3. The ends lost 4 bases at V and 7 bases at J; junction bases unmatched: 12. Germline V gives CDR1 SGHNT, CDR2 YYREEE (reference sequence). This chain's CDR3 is CASSRFGTGWLNTIYF. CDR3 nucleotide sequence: TGTGCCAGCAGCCGATTCGGGACAGGGTGGTTGAACACCATATATTTT.

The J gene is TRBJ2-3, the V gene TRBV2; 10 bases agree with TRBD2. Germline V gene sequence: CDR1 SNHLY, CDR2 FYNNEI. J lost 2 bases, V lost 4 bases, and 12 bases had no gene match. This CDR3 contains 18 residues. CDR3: CASSGGFGGTSDTDTQYF. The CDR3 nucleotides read TGTGCCAGCAGTGGTGGGTTCGGAGGGACTAGCGACACAGATACGCAGTATTTT.

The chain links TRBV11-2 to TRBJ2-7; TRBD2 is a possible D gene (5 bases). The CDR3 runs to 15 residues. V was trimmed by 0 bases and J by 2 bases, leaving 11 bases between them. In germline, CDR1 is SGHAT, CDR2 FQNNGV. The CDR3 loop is CASSLELGLAYEQYF. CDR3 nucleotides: TGTGCCAGCAGCTTAGAGTTAGGACTCGCCTACGAGCAGTACTTC.

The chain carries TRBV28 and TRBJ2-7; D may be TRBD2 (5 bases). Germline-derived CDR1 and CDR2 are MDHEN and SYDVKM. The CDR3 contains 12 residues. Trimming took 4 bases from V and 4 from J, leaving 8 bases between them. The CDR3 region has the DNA TGTGCCAGCAGTTGGGGAGCGTACGAGCAGTACTTC. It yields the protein CASSWGAYEQYF.

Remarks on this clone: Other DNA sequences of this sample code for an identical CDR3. CDR3 amino acids: CSVAGQNTGELFF. DNA of the CDR3: TGCAGCGTTGCGGGGCAGAACACCGGGGAGCTGTTTTTT. This sequence joins TRBV29-1 and TRBJ2-2; D tentatively reads TRBD1 or TRBD2 (5 bases each). The V gene's germline CDR1 is SQVTM and CDR2 ANQGSEA. The CDR3 length is 13 residues. V lost 4 bases and J lost 1, with 7 bases in between.

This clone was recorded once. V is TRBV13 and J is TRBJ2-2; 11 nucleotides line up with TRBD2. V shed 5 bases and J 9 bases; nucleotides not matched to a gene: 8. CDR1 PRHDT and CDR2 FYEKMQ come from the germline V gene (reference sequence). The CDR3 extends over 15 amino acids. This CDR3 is CASSATSGSERELFF. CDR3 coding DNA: TGTGCCAGCAGCGCCACTAGCGGGAGCGAACGGGAGCTGTTTTTT.

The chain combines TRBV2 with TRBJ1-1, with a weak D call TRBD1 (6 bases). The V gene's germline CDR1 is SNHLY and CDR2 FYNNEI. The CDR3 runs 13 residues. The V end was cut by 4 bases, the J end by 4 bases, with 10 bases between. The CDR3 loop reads CASSGTERTEAFF. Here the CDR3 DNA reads TGTGCCAGCAGTGGGACAGAGCGCACTGAAGCTTTCTTT.